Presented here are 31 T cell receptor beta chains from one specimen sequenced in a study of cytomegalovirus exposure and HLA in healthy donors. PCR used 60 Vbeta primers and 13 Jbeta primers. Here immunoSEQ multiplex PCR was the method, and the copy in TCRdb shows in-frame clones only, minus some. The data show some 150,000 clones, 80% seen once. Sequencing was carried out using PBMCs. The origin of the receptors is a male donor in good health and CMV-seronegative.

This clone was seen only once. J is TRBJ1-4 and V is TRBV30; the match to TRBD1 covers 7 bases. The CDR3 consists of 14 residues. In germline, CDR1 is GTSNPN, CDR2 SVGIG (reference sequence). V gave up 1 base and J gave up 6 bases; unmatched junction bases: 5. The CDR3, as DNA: TGTGCCTGGAGTGAGGGCAGGGGGGATGAAAAACTGTTTTTT. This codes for CAWSEGRGDEKLFF.

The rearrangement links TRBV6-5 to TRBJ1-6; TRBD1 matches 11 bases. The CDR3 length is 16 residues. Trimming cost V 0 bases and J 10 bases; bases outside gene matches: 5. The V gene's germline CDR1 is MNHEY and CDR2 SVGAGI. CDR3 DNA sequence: TGTGCCAGCAGTTACTCCCGGGACAGGGGGACCTCACCCCTCCACTTT. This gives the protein CASSYSRDRGTSPLHF.

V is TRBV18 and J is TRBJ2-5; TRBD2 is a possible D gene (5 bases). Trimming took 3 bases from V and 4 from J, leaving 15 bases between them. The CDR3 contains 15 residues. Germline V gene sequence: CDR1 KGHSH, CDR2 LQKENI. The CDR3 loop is CASSPWAGEGETQYF. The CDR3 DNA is TGTGCCAGCTCACCCTGGGCGGGCGAAGGAGAGACCCAGTACTTC.

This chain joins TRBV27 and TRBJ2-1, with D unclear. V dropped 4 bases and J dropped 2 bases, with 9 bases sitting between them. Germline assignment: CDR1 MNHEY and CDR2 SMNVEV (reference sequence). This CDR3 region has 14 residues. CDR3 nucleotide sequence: TGTGCCAGCAGTTGGATCGACACCTACAATGAGCAGTTCTTC. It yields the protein CASSWIDTYNEQFF.

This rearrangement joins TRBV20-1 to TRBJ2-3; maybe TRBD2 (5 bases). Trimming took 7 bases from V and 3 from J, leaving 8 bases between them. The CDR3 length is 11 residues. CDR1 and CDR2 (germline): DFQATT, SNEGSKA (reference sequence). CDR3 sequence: CSVTRTDTQYF. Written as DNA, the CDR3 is TGCAGTGTTACTAGGACAGATACGCAGTATTTT.

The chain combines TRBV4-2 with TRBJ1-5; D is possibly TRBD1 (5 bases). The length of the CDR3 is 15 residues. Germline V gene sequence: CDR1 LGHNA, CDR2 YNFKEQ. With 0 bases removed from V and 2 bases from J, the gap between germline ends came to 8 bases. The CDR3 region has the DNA TGTGCCAGCAGCCAAGATGCCAGGGGCAATCAGCCCCAGCATTTT. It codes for CASSQDARGNQPQHF.

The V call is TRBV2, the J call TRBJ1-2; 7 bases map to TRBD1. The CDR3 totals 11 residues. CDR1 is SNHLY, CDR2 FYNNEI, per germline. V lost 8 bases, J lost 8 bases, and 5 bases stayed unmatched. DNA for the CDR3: TGTGCCAGCGGACAGGTTCGGGGCTACACCTTC. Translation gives CASGQVRGYTF.

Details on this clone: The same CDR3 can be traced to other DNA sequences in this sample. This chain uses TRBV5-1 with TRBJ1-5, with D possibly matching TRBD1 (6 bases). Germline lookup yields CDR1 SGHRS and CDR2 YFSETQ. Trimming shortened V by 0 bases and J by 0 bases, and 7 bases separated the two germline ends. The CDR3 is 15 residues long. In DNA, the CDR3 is TGCGCCAGCAGCTTGGCAGGGGATAGCAATCAGCCCCAGCATTTT. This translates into CASSLAGDSNQPQHF.

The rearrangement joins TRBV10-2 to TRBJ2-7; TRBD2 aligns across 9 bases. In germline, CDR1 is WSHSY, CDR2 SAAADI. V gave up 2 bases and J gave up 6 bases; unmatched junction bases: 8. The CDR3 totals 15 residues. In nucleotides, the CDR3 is TGCGCCAGCAGTGAGCAAGCGGGGGGCGTCGGCGAGCAGTACTTC. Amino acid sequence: CASSEQAGGVGEQYF.

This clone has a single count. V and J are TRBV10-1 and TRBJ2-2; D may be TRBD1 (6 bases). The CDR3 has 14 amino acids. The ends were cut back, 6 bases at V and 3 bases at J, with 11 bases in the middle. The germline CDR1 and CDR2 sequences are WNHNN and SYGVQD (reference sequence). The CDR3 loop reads CASRGDTYTGELFF. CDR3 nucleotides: TGCGCCAGCAGGGGGGACACTTACACCGGGGAGCTGTTTTTT.

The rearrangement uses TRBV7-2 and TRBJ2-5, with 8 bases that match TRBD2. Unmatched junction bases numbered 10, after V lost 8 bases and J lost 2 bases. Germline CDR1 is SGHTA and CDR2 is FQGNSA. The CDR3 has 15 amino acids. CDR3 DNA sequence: TGTGCCAGCGCTCGAACGGGGGGGTCACAAGAGACCCAGTACTTC. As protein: CASARTGGSQETQYF.

DNA of the CDR3: TGTGCCAGCAGTCTTTCCGGAAGGGGGCCTGGCACCGGGGAGCTGTTTTTT. Its protein is CASSLSGRGPGTGELFF. The J gene is TRBJ2-2, the V gene TRBV7-2; TRBD1 matches at 7 bases. The J segment lost 4 bases and the V segment lost 6 bases, leaving 14 bases of the junction unmatched. The CDR3 is 17 residues long. Per the germline V gene, CDR1 is SGHTA and CDR2 is FQGNSA.

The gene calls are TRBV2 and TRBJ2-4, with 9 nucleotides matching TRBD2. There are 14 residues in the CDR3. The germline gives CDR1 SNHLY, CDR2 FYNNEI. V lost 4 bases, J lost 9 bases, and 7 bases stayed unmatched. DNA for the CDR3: TGTGCCAGCAGTGCGGGCTCTAGCGGGGTCATTCAGTACTTC. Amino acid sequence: CASSAGSSGVIQYF.

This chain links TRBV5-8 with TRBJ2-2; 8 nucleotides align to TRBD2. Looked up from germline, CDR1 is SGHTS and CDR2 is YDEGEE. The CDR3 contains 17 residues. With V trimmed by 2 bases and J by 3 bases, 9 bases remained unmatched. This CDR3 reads CASSFGLAGPDTGELFF. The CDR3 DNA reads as TGTGCCAGCAGCTTCGGGCTAGCGGGCCCTGACACCGGGGAGCTGTTTTTT.

The DNA for the CDR3 is TGTGCCAGCAGCCCTAGTGGATCTGGCTACACCTTC. Protein: CASSPSGSGYTF. The J gene is TRBJ1-2, the V gene TRBV7-8, with D hard to call. With 5 bases removed from V and 7 bases from J, the gap between germline ends came to 11 bases. CDR3 length: 12 amino acids. Germline-derived CDR1 and CDR2 are SGHVS and FQNEAQ.

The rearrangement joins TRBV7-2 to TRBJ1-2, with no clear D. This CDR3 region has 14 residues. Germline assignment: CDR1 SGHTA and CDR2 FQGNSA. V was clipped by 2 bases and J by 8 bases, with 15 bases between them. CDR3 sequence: CASSLRQNGGGYTF. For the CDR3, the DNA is TGTGCCAGCAGCTTAAGGCAGAACGGCGGGGGCTACACCTTC.

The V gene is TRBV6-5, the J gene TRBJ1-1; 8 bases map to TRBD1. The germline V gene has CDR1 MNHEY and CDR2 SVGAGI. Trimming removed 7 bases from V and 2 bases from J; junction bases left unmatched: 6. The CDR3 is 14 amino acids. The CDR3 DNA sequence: TGTGCCAGCATTAGACAGGGGCGCAACACTGAAGCTTTCTTT. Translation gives CASIRQGRNTEAFF.

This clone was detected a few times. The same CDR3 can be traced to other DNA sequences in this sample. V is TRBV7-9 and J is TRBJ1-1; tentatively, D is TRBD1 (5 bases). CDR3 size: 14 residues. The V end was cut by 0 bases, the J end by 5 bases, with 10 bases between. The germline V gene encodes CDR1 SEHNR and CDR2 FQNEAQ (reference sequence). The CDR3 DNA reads TGTGCCAGCAGCTTAGCGGGGGGGGGAACTGAAGCTTTCTTT. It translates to CASSLAGGGTEAFF.

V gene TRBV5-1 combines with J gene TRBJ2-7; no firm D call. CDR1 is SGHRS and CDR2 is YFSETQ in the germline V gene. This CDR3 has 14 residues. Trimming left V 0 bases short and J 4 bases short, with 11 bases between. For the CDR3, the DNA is TGCGCCAGCAGCTTGGCAACAGAATTGTACGAGCAGTACTTC. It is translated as CASSLATELYEQYF. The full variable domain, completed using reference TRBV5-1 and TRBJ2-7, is KAGVTQTPRYLIKTRGQQVTLSCSPISGHRSVSWYQQTPGQGLQFLFEYFSETQRNKGNFPGRFSGRQFSNSRSEMNVSTLELGDSALYLCASSLATELYEQYFGPGTRLTVT.

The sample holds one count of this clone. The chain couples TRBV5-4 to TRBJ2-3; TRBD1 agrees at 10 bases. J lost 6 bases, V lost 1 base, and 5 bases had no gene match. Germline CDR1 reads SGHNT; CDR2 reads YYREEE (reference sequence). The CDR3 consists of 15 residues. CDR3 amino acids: CASSLRQGAQDTQYF. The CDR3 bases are TGTGCCAGCAGCTTGAGACAGGGGGCGCAGGATACGCAGTATTTT.

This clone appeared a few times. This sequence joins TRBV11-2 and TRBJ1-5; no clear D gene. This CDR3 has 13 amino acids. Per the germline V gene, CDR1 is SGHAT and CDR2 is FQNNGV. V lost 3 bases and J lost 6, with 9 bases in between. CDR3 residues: CASSFNSFQPQHF. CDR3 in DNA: TGTGCCAGCAGCTTTAACAGCTTTCAGCCCCAGCATTTT.

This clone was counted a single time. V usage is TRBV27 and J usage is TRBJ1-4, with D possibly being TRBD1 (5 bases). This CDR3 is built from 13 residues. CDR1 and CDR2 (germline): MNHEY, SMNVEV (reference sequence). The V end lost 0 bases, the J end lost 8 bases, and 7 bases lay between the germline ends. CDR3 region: CASSLSGGEKLFF. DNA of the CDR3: TGTGCCAGCAGTTTATCCGGGGGGGAAAAACTGTTTTTT. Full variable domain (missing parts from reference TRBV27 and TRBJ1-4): EAQVTQNPRYLITVTGKKLTVTCSQNMNHEYMSWYRQDPGLGLRQIYYSMNVEVTDKGDVPEGYKVSRKEKRNFPLILESPSPNQTSLYFCASSLSGGEKLFFGSGTQLSVL.

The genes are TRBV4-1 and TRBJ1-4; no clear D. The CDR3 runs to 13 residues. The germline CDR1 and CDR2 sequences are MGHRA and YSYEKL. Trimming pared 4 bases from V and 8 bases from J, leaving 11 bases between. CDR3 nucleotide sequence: TGCGCCAGCAGCCCACTTCCGGGGGAAAAACTGTTTTTT. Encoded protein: CASSPLPGEKLFF.

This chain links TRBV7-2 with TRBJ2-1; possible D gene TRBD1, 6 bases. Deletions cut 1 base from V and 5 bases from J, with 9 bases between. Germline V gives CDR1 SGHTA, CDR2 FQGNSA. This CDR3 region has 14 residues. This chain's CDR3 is CASSLGYRDNEQFF. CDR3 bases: TGTGCCAGCAGCTTAGGGTACAGGGACAATGAGCAGTTCTTC.

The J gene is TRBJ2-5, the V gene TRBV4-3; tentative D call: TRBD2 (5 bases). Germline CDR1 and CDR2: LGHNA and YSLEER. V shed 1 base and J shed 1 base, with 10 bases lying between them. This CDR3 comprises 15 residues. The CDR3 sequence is CASSQGTDFQETQYF. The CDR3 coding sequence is TGCGCCAGCAGCCAAGGGACGGACTTCCAAGAGACCCAGTACTTC.

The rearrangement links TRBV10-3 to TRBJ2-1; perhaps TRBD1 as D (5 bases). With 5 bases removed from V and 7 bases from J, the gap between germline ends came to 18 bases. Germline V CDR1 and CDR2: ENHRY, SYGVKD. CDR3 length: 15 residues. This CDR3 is CAISPGHRLSNEQFF. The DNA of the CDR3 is TGTGCCATCAGTCCAGGGCACAGGTTGTCGAATGAGCAGTTCTTC.

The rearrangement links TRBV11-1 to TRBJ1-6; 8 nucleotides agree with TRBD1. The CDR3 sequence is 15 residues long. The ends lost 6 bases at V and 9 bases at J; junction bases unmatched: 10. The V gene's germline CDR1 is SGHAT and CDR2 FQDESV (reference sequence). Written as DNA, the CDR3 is TGTGCCAGCAGGTTGGACAGGGCCATTTCTTCACCCCTCCACTTT. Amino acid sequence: CASRLDRAISSPLHF.

CDR3 in amino acids: CASSPTGRQPQHF. CDR3 DNA: TGTGCCAGTAGTCCGACAGGTCGCCAGCCCCAGCATTTT. The chain uses TRBV19 and TRBJ1-5; the D gene is possibly TRBD1 (6 bases). This CDR3 is 13 amino acids long. Germline V gives CDR1 LNHDA, CDR2 SQIVND (reference sequence). The ends were cut back, 5 bases at V and 7 bases at J, with 12 bases in the middle.

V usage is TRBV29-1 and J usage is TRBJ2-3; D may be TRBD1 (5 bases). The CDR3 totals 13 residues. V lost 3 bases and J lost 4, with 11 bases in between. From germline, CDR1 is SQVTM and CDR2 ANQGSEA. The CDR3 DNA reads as TGCAGCGTTGAGAGCGACAGCTCAGATACGCAGTATTTT. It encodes CSVESDSSDTQYF.

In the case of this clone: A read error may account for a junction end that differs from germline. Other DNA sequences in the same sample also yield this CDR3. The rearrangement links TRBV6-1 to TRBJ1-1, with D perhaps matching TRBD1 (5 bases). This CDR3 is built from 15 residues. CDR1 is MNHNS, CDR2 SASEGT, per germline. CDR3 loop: CASSEMGRGGTEAFF. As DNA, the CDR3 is TGTGCCAGCAGTGAAATGGGGCGGGGAGGGACTGAGGCTTTCTTT.

The CDR3 reads CAISLTQSFTDTQYF. Written as DNA, the CDR3 is TGTGCCATCAGTCTTACCCAGTCTTTCACAGATACGCAGTATTTT. This chain uses TRBV10-3 with TRBJ2-3; D gene unclear. CDR1 is ENHRY, CDR2 SYGVKD, per germline. The CDR3 contains 15 residues. V was trimmed by 5 bases and J by 2 bases, leaving 14 bases between them.